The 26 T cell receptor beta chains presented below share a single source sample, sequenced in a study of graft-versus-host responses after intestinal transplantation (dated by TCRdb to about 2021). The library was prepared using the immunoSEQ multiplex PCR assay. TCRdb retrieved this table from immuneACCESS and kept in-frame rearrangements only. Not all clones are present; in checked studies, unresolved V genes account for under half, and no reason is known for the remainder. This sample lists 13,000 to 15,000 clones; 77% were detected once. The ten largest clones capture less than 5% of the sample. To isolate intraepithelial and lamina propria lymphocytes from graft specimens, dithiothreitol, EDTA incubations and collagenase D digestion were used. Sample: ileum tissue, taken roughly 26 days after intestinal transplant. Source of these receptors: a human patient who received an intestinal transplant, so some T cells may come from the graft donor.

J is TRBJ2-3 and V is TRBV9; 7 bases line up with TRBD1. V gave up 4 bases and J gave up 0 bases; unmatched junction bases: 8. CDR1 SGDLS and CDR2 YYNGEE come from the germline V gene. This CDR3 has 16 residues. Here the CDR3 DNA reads TGTGCCAGCAGCCTAGAGGGACAGATGAGCACAGATACGCAGTATTTT. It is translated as CASSLEGQMSTDTQYF.

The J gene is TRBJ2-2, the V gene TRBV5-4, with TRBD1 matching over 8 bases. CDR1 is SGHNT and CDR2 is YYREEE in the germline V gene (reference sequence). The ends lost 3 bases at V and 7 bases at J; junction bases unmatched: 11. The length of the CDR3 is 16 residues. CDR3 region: CASSSATLTGVGELFF. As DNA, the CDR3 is TGTGCCAGCAGCTCAGCAACCCTGACAGGGGTCGGGGAGCTGTTTTTT.

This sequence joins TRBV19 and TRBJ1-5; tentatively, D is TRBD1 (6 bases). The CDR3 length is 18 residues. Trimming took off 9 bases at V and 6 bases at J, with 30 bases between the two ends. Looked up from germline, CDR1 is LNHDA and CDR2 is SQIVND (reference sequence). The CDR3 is CASGDKVTGTIYGQPQHF. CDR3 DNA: TGTGCCAGCGGAGACAAGGTAACCGGGACAATTTATGGTCAGCCCCAGCATTTT.

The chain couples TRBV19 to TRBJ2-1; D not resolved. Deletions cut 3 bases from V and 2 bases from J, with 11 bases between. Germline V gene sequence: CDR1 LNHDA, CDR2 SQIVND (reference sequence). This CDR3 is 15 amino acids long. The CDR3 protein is CASSISSFPYNEQFF. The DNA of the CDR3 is TGTGCCAGTAGTATTAGCAGCTTCCCCTACAATGAGCAGTTCTTC.

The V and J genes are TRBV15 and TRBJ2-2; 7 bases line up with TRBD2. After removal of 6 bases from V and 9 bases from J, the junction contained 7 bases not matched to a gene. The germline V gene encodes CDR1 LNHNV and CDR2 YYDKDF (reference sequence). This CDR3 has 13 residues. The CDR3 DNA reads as TGTGCCACCAGAACAGCGGGGAGTCGGGAGCTGTTTTTT. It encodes CATRTAGSRELFF. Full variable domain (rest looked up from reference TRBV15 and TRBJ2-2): DAMVIQNPRYQVTQFGKPVTLSCSQTLNHNVMYWYQQKSSQAPKLLFHYYDKDFNNEADTPDNFQSRRPNTSFCFLDIRSPGLGDTAMYLCATRTAGSRELFFGEGSRLTVL.

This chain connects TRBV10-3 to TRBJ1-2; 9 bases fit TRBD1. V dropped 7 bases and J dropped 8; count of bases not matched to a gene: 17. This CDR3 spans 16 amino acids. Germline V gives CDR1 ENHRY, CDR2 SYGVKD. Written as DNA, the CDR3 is TGTGCCATCACCCCCTCGGGGACAGGGCAAGTTAAGGGCTACACCTTC. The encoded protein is CAITPSGTGQVKGYTF.

Written as DNA, the CDR3 is TGTGCCAGCAGTTTATCCCCCGGAGGGCAGGGTGAAAAACTGTTTTTT. Protein product: CASSLSPGGQGEKLFF. The chain couples TRBV28 to TRBJ1-4; possibly TRBD1 for D (5 bases). Trimming stripped 1 base from V and 7 bases from J, with 16 bases between. From germline, CDR1 is MDHEN and CDR2 SYDVKM. CDR3 length equals 16 residues.

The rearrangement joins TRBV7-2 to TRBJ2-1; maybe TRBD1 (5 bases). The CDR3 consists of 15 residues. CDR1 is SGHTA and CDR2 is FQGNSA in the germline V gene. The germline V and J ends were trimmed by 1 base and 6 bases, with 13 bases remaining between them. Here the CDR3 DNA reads TGTGCCAGCAGCTTAGTAGGGGTCCGAGGCAATGAGCAGTTCTTC. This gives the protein CASSLVGVRGNEQFF.

CDR3 in amino acids: CASSPRTGDYGYTF. CDR3 DNA: TGTGCCAGCAGCCCCCGGACAGGGGACTATGGCTACACCTTC. The chain uses TRBV7-9 and TRBJ1-2, with 9 positions matching TRBD1. CDR1 SEHNR and CDR2 FQNEAQ come from the germline V gene (reference sequence). The CDR3 runs 14 residues. V lost 5 bases and J lost 3; bases outside the gene matches: 4. The complete variable domain, with remaining parts taken from reference TRBV7-9 and TRBJ1-2, reads DTGVSQNPRHKITKRGQNVTFRCDPISEHNRLYWYRQTLGQGPEFLTYFQNEAQLEKSRLLSDRFSAERPKGSFSTLEIQRTEQGDSAMYLCASSPRTGDYGYTFGSGTRLTVV.

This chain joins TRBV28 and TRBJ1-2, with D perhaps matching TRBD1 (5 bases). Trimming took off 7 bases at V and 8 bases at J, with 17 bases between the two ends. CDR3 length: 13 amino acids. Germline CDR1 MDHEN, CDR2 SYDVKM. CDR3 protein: CASTIPGLEGYTF. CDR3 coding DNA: TGTGCCAGCACCATACCAGGGTTGGAGGGCTACACCTTC.

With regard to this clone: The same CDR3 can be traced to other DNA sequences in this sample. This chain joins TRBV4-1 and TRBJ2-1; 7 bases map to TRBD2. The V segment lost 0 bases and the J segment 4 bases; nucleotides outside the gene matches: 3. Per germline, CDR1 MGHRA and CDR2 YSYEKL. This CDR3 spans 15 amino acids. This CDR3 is CASSQDRGVYNEQFF. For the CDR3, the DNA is TGCGCCAGCAGCCAAGATCGGGGGGTTTACAATGAGCAGTTCTTC.

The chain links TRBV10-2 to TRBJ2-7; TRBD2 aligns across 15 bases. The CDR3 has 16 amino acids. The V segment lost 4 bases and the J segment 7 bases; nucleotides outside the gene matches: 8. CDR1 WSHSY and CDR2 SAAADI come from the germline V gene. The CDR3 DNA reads TGCGCCAGCAGTGGCCCCGGACTAGCGGGGGGGGAGGAGCAGTACGTC. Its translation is CASSGPGLAGGEEQYV.

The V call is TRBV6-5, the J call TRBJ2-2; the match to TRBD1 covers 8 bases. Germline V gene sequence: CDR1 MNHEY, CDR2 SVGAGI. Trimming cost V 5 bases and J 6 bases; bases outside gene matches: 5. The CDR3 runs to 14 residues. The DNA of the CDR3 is TGTGCCAGCAGTAAACAGGGGGACGCCGGGGAGCTGTTTTTT. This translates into CASSKQGDAGELFF.

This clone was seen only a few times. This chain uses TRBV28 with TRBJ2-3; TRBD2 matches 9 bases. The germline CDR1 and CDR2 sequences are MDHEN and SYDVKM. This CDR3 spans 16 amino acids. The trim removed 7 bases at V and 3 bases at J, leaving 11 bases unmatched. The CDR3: CASTLGGGGATDTQYF. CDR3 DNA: TGTGCCAGCACCCTAGGGGGCGGGGGGGCAACAGATACGCAGTATTTT. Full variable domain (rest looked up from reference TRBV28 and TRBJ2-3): DVKVTQSSRYLVKRTGEKVFLECVQDMDHENMFWYRQDPGLGLRLIYFSYDVKMKEKGDIPEGYSVSREKKERFSLILESASTNQTSMYLCASTLGGGGATDTQYFGPGTRLTVL.

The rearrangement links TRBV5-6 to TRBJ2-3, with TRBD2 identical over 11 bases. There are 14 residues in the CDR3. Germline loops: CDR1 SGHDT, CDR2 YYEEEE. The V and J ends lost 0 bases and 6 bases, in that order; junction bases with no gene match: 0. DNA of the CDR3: TGTGCCAGCAGCTTGGGACTAGCGGGGGATACGCAGTATTTT. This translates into CASSLGLAGDTQYF.

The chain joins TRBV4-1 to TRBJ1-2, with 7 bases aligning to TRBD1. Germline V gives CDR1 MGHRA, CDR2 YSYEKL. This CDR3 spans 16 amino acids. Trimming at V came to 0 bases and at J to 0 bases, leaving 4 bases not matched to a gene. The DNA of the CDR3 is TGCGCCAGCAGCCAAGAGGACAGGCACTCTAACTATGGCTACACCTTC. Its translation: CASSQEDRHSNYGYTF.

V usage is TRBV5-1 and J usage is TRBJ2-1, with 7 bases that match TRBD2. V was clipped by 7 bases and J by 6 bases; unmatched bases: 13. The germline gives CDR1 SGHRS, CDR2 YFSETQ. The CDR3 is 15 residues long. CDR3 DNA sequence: TGCGCCAGCGGGGCGCGCCCGGGGGGTAGCAATGAGCAGTTCTTC. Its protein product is CASGARPGGSNEQFF.

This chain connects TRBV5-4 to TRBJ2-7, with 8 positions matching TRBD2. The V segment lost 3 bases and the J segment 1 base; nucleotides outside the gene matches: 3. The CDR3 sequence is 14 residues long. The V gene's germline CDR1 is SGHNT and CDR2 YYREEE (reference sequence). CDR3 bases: TGTGCCAGCAGCTCGGTAGCGGGGTCCTACGAGCAGTACGTC. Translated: CASSSVAGSYEQYV.

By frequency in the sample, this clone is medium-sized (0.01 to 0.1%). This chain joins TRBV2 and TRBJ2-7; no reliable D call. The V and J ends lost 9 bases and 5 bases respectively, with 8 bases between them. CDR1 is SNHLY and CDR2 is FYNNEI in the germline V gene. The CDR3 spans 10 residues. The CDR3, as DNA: TGTGCCAGGGGCTTAGACGAGCAGTACGTC. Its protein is CARGLDEQYV.

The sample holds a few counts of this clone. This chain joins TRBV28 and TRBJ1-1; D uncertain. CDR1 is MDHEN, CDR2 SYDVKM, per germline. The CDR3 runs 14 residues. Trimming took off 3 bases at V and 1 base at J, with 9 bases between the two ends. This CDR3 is CASSFPSRNTEAFF. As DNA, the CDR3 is TGTGCCAGCAGTTTCCCCTCTCGGAACACTGAAGCTTTCTTT.

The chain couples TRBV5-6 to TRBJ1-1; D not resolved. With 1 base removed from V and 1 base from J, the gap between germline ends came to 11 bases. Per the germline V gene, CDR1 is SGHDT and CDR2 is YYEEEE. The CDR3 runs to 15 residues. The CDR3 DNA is TGTGCCAGCAGCTTGCAACCAGGTGAGAACACTGAAGCTTTCTTT. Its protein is CASSLQPGENTEAFF.

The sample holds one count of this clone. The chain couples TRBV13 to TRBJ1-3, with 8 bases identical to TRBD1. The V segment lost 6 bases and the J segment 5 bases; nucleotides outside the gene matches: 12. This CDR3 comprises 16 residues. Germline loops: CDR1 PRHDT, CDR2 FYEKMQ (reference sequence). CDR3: CASSTSGQGDRNTIYF. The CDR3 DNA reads TGTGCCAGCAGTACATCCGGACAGGGCGACAGAAACACCATATATTTT.

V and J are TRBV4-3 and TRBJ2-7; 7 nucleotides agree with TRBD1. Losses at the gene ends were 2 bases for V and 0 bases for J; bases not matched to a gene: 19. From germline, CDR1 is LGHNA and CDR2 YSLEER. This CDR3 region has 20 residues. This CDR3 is CASSQLPSKTGPSFSYEQYV. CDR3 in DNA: TGCGCCAGCAGCCAACTACCCAGTAAGACAGGGCCCTCTTTCTCCTACGAGCAGTACGTC.

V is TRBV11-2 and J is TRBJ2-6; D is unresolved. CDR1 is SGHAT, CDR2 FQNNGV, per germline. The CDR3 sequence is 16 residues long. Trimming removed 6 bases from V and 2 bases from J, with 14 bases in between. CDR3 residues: CASSFWQVTGANVLTF. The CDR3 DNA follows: TGTGCCAGCAGTTTTTGGCAGGTGACTGGGGCCAACGTCCTGACTTTC.

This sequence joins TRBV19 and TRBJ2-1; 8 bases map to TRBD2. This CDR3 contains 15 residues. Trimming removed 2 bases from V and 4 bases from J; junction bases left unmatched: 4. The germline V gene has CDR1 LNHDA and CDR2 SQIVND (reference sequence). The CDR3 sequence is CASSISGRLYNEQFF. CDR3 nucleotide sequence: TGTGCCAGTAGTATAAGCGGGAGATTGTACAATGAGCAGTTCTTC.

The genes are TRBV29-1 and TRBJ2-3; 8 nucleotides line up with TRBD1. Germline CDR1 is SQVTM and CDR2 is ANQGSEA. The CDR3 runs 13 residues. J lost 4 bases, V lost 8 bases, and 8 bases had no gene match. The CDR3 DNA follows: TGCAGCACGACGGACAGGGCGGCAGATACGCAGTATTTT. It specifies CSTTDRAADTQYF.